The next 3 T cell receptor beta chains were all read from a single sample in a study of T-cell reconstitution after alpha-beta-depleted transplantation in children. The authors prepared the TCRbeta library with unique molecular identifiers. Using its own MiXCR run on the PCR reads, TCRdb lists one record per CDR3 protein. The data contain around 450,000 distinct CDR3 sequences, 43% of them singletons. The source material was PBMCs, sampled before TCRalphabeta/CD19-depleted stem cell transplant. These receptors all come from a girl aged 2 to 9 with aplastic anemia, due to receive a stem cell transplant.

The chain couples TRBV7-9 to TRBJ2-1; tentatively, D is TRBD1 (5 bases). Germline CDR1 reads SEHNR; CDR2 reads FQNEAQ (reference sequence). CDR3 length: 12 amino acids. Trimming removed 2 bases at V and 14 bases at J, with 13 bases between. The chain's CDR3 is CASSLPQGREFF. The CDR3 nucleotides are TGTGCCAGCAGCTTACCTCAGGGCCGCGAGTTCTTC.

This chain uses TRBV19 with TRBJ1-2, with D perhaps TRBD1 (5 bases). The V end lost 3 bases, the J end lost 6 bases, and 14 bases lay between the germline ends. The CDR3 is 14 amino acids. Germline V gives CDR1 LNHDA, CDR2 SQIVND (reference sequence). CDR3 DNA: TGTGCCAGTAGTATCCGGGGGACGGATGATGGCTACACCTTC. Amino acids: CASSIRGTDDGYTF.

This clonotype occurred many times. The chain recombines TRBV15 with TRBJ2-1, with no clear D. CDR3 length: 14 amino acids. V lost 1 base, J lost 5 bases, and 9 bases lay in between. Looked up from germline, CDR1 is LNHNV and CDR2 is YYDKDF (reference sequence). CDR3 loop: CATSRVSSDNEQFF. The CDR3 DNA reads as TGTGCCACCAGCAGAGTGAGCAGCGACAATGAGCAGTTCTTC. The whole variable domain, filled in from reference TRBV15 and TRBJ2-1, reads DAMVIQNPRYQVTQFGKPVTLSCSQTLNHNVMYWYQQKSSQAPKLLFHYYDKDFNNEADTPDNFQSRRPNTSFCFLDIRSPGLGDTAMYLCATSRVSSDNEQFFGPGTRLTVL.